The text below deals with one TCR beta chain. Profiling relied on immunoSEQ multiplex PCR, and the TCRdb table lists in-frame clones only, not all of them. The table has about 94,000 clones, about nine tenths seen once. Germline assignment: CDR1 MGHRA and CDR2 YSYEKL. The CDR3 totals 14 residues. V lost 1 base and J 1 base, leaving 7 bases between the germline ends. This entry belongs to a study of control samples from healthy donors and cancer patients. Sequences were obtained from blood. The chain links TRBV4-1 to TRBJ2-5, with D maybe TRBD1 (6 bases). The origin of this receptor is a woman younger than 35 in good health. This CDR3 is CASSQGGGQETQYF. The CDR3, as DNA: TGCGCCAGCAGCCAAGGAGGGGGCCAAGAGACCCAGTACTTC.